This TCR beta chain was identified in a study of blood T cells in healthy people across ages. Overall study results and limits: Nothing was known about donor CMV status, and this possibly confounded expanded clonotype changes.

Trimming took 3 bases from V and 6 from J; bases not matched to a gene: 5. The CDR3 loop spans 14 amino acids. Looked up from germline, CDR1 is ENHRY and CDR2 is SYGVKD. Alongside a J-beta primer mix, a sample-barcoded 5' primer served in a second PCR lasting roughly 6 to 12 cycles. Researchers report that a template-switch adaptor with 12 random nucleotides tagged each cDNA molecule. A single record per CDR3 protein comes from TCRdb applying MiXCR to the 5' RACE reads. The sample holds around 800,000 distinct CDR3 sequences, around half seen once. About this clonotype itself: Its cognate antigen is unknown.

Sequencing used blood. This rearrangement joins TRBV10-3 to TRBJ2-3; 8 bases align to TRBD1. The receptor comes from a man older than 75 in good health. CDR3 DNA sequence: TGTGCCATCAGTGAACAGGACAGGGCGGATACGCAGTATTTT. Protein product: CAISEQDRADTQYF.